The clone carrying this T cell receptor (beta chain) was detected only a few times. CDR1 and CDR2 from the germline V gene are LNHDA and SQIVND (reference sequence). V lost 5 bases, J lost 3 bases, and 14 bases lay in between. The CDR3 runs 14 residues. These data belong to a study of T cell responses to AZD1222 COVID-19 vaccine. The protocol was immunoSEQ multiplex PCR, while the TCRdb copy is restricted to in-frame clones and leaves out a portion. The sample yields some 150,000 clones, around four fifths seen once. The chain links TRBV19 to TRBJ2-7; D might be TRBD1 or TRBD2, each matching 5 bases. The origin of this receptor is an adult in good health. This specimen was peripheral blood, taken on day 0 of MenACWY control vaccination. CDR3 amino acids: CASSRRDGSYEQYF. As DNA, the CDR3 is TGTGCCAGTAGTCGCCGGGACGGAAGCTACGAGCAGTACTTC.